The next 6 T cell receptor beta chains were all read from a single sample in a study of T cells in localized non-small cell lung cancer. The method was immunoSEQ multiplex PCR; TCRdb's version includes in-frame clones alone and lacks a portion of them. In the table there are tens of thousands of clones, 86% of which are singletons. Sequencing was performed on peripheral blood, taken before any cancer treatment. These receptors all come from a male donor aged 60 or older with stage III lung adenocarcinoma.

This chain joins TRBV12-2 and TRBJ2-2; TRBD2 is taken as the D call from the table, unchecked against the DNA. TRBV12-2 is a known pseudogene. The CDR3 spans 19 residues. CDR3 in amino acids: CASRLARFQTSSYTGELFF. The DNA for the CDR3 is TGTGCAAGTCGCTTAGCGCGTTTTCAGACTAGCAGTTACACCGGGGAGCTGTTTTTT.

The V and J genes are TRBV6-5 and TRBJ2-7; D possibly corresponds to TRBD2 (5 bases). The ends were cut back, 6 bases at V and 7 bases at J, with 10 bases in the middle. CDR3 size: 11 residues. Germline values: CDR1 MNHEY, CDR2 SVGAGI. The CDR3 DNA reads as TGTGCCAGCAGGACAAGAGGGGAGCAGTACTTC. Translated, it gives CASRTRGEQYF.

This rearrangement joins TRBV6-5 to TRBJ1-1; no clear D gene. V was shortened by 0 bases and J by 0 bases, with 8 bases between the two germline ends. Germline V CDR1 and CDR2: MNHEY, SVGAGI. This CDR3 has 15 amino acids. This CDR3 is CASSYSPAMNTEAFF. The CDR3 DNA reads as TGTGCCAGCAGTTACTCTCCAGCGATGAACACTGAAGCTTTCTTT.

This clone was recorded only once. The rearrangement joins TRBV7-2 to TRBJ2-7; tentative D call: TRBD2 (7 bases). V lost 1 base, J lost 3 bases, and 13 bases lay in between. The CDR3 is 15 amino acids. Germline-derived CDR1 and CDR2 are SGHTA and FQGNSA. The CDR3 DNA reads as TGTGCCAGCAGCTTAGGAGACGGGGGGCTCTACGAGCAGTACTTC. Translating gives CASSLGDGGLYEQYF. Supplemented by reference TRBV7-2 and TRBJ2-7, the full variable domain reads GAGVSQSPSNKVTEKGKDVELRCDPISGHTALYWYRQSLGQGLEFLIYFQGNSAPDKSGLPSDRFSAERTGGSVSTLTIQRTQQEDSAVYLCASSLGDGGLYEQYFGPGTRLTVT.

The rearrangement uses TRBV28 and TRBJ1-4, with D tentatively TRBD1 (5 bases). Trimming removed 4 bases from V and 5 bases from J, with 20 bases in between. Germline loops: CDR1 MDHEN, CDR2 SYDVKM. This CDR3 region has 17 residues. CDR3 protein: CASSSRIKTAKNEKLFF. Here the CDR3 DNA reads TGTGCCAGCAGTTCCCGTATCAAGACAGCTAAAAATGAAAAACTGTTTTTT.

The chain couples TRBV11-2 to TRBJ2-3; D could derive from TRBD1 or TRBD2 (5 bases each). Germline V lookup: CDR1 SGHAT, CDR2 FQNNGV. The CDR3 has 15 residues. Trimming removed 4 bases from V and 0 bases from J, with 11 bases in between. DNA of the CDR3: TGTGCCAGCAGCTCAGGGACGTACAGCACAGATACGCAGTATTTT. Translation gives CASSSGTYSTDTQYF.